Reported below is one T cell receptor beta chain. This receptor's antigen is unknown. Base qualities are not at hand, and no much larger clone is one base apart. The record originates from a study of cytomegalovirus exposure and HLA in healthy donors (dated by TCRdb to about 2017). Context from the whole study: An earlier analysis of 587 of the donors reported under 300 Gb of sequence data and roughly 120 million unique TCR beta sequences obtained from some 170 million T cells. About 310 gigabases of sequencing data and approximately 85 million unique TCR sequences were included in an early release covering under 650 HLA-typed donors. The genetic ancestry cluster associated with self-reported Caucasian donors included about 84% of the approximately 430 genotyped donors. The study was designed to test whether signatures of past pathogen exposure could be identified by cataloging public T cell receptors. The T cell repertoires of 700 or so subjects were profiled by immunosequencing and related to cytomegalovirus serostatus. Besides the first cohort of 666 subjects, a separate validation cohort made up of 120 different subjects was used. The study combined high-throughput TCR immunosequencing, statistical association of individual TCRs with disease status, and machine learning to predict cytomegalovirus infection status. To study patterns of TCR occurrence, a later analysis re-analyzed previously published TCR beta repertoires from 500 to 850 donors and added high-resolution HLA genotyping. Rather than using new phenotypic data, the later analysis identified candidate immune exposures from TCR beta sequences and from how often those sequences occurred across donors. In an earlier analysis of several hundred of the donors, high-throughput TCR beta sequencing was used to judge whether each TCR beta V gene segment behaved as functional or pseudogenic. Donor age, sex, ethnicity and CMV serostatus were collected together with the repertoire data. In a later genetic analysis, genome-wide SNP genotypes for about three fifths of the roughly 670 donors were used, and that subset was treated as a discovery cohort. All discovery cohort repertoires had been generated on a single sequencing platform. HLA typing covered class I and class II loci at four-digit resolution. Typing coverage varied by locus: roughly 620-640 donors for A, B, C, DRB1 and DQB1; some 520 for DQA1; approximately 610 for DPA1; around 490 for DPB1. Roughly 5 DR-DQ haplotypes were handled as single units for association and clustering, since linkage in the cohort was strong. Among roughly 400 genotyped donors of the cohort, an average of around 250,000 unique TCR beta nucleotide sequences was sequenced per donor, of which roughly 17% were non-productive. Summary of the overall study and its limitations: In a later analysis, HLA-associated TCR beta chains showed more clonal expansion and lower generation probabilities than non-associated chains that were equally common. Correlated functional status among segregating V segments might be attributable to linkage disequilibrium, but an unknown experimental factor could not be ruled out. In a later analysis, most CMV-associated TCR beta chains were found to appear HLA-restricted, with HLA associations seemingly driven largely by CMV exposure. This cohort had only TCR beta chains sequenced, and the lack of alpha or paired-chain data limited which features could be detected. Some IMGT-functional V segments, including TRBV6-2 and TRBV6-3, could not be told apart with the 87-base-pair reads, so those segments were excluded. Assigning TCR associations to individual alleles was difficult when HLA alleles, especially DR and DQ, strongly co-occurred. A later genetic analysis reported fewer N-insertions in productive TCRs among donors in an Asian-associated ancestry cluster than the approximately 670-donor mean. Because counts were too low, 15 to 20 rarely observed V segments, including chromosome 9 orphons, were excluded from the earlier analysis of 587 of the donors. In an earlier analysis of over 550 of the donors, most TCR beta V segments were observed in productive rearrangements about 87% or about 30% of the time, broadly matching IMGT annotations. Immune exposure information for the cohort was limited to CMV serostatus. V-gene and J-gene trimming of TCR beta chains was associated with a missense DCLRE1C variant in a later genetic analysis, and the association was replicated in an independent cohort. Because HLA typing was missing for some donors at each locus, association tests included only the typed subset. The authors suggested that the approach could potentially be generalized to other disease states and immunological phenotypes. In a later analysis, several top co-occurrence clusters were reported to appear linked to parvovirus B19, influenza, CMV and Epstein-Barr virus. A few of the identified cytomegalovirus-associated TCR beta chains were confirmed in vitro to be specific for cytomegalovirus antigens. In the study, roughly 160 TCR beta chains were listed as associated with cytomegalovirus. Roughly uniform sequencing depth across donors was assumed in presence/absence analyses, although this assumption may not hold. A further reported finding was that TCR beta sequences accurately predicted the HLA-A and HLA-B alleles for most subjects in the first cohort. The sequencing pipeline was judged likely to have produced a cluster of highly shared sequence variants as a technical artifact. In both the original and validation cohorts, the classifier was reported to diagnose cytomegalovirus status with high specificity and sensitivity. Most TCR sequences were observed very rarely across donors, whereas some public TCRs were present in many individuals. According to a later analysis, TCR association rates differed among HLA loci, with DRB1 alleles showing the most associated TCRs and HLA-C alleles showing the fewest. A later analysis associated 16,951 TCR beta sequences with specific HLA alleles at a false discovery rate of 0.05.

In total, roughly 710 healthy bone marrow donors made up the cohort. At the time of sampling, all cohort members were nominally healthy, though unrecorded immune exposures were likely present. The donor was CMV seropositive and was included in the group of about 290 seropositive cohort members. A peripheral blood sample was collected from each donor, and TCR beta sequencing was performed on peripheral blood mononuclear cells. Genomic DNA extraction from the blood cell samples was performed with the Qiagen DNeasy Blood Extraction Kit. The germline V gene provides CDR1 SGHRS and CDR2 YFSETQ. The V end loses 0 bases and the J end loses 3 bases, and a stretch of 10 bases separates them. The CDR3 contains 14 residues, cysteine and phenylalanine counted. Just the 42-base CDR3 DNA is kept, in frame starting at base 1. Libraries were constructed by the immunoSEQ multiplex PCR assay. A mixture of 60 forward primers for TCR Vbeta segments and 13 reverse primers for TCR Jbeta segments was used in the multiplex PCR. The CDR3 region of rearranged TCR beta genes was amplified from genomic DNA by a multiplex PCR assay. On the Illumina HiSeq System, the amplified TCR beta libraries were sequenced as 87-base-pair reads. The authors' analysis ran thus. A later analysis counted about 76 million unique TCR beta chains across the 650 to 800 repertoires, and around 9.9 million of these chains were shared by at least two donors. Raw reads were error-corrected and collapsed into unique sequences by a nearest-neighbor algorithm in which closely related sequences were merged to remove PCR and sequencing errors. CDR3 sequences were aligned to IMGT reference sequences to assign V, D and J gene segments. For a sequence to be retained, a match of at least six nucleotides to both a V gene segment and a J gene segment was required. A rearrangement counted as productive if the CDR3 had no stop codons and remained in frame with V and J, and every other rearrangement counted as non-productive. CDR3 was defined according to IMGT convention as the region running from the second conserved V-encoded cysteine to the conserved J-encoded phenylalanine. Sequences without an unambiguous match to a single V gene segment were excluded from the earlier analysis of approximately 560 of the donors. An earlier analysis of roughly 590 of the donors called V segments functional above 56.7% productive rearrangements and segregating when the between-donor standard deviation exceeded 5%. A statistical classification framework was built for diagnosing cytomegalovirus status from the catalog of TCR beta chain sequences. In a later analysis, TCR nucleotide sequences were compared against IMGT/GENE-DB human TR gene sequences so that V and J genes could be assigned. Using the TCRdist pipeline, a later analysis assigned CDR3 sequences along with most-parsimonious VDJ recombination scenarios. In a later analysis, every TCR beta chain was defined by the combination of its CDR3 amino acid sequence and its V-gene family, and reads without a unique V-gene family were dropped. A later analysis removed several hundred highly shared, low-generation-probability nucleotide sequences to deal with suspected cross-contamination and a sequencing artifact. In a later analysis, a clonal expansion index was calculated for each public chain from normalized within-repertoire ranks of inferred template counts. In a later analysis, generation probabilities were computed using a VDJ recombination model fitted to out-of-frame rearrangements, and the results were checked against IGoR. Hypergeometric tests were used in a later analysis to score TCR-TCR, TCR-HLA and TCR-CMV co-occurrence, with a repertoire-size bias correction applied to the TCR pairs. To estimate false discovery rates, a later analysis permuted the HLA or CMV assignments 20 times. In a later analysis, co-occurring TCRs were grouped with DBSCAN, and TCRdist sequence similarity was added when clustering was performed within HLA-allele-positive subsets. Co-occurrence clustering excluded repertoires with fewer than 30,000 or more than 120,000 public chains, plus five with anomalous nucleotide sharing. TCRdb stores this immuneACCESS table with in-frame sequences only. Part of the clones is absent; in the studies checked, under half of the shortfall reflects unresolved V genes, and no reason is known for the rest. V and J calls and clone size are as listed in that table; D and trimming were resolved from the DNA. Within this sample are 250,000 to 350,000 clones, with approximately 90% of them counted one time only. The ten largest account for about 4% of the sample.

This receptor was identified in a man in his forties in good health and CMV-seropositive. The sample taken for sequencing was PBMCs. Recombination linked TRBV5-1 to TRBJ2-7; possibly the D gene is TRBD1, per 6 matching bases. In nucleotides, the sequence is TGCGCCAGCAGCTTGGAAGGCAGGGGCTACGAGCAGTACTTC. Its protein is CASSLEGRGYEQYF.